Listed below are T cell receptor beta chains from one sample, sequenced in a study of identical twins. TCRdb independently ran MiXCR on the 5' RACE reads; one entry per CDR3 protein. This sample has 1.5 million to 2 million distinct CDR3 sequences, with roughly a third found just once. The sample was cord blood. These receptors were taken from a newborn girl in good health. CDR3s include the opening cysteine and the closing phenylalanine or tryptophan. A D gene is named only where the DNA matches it firmly. Rows may omit the clone size; those that give it use once, few, many or a size class.

J | D | size | V | DNA | CDR3
TRBJ2-5 | TRBD2 | few | TRBV2 | TGTGCCAGCAGTGATGAAGGACTAGCGGAAGAGACCCAGTACTTC | CASSDEGLAEETQYF
TRBJ1-2 | - | - | TRBV28 | TGTGCCAGCAGACGACAGTCCCTTAACTATGGCTACACCTTC | CASRRQSLNYGYTF
TRBJ1-2 | TRBD1 | few | TRBV18 | TGTGCCAGCTCACCATGGACAGGGGGCGACTATGGCTACACCTTC | CASSPWTGGDYGYTF
TRBJ1-6 | - | - | TRBV7-2 | TGTGCCAGCAGCCACCCGGCCGTCAGCCCGAATTCACCCCTCCACTTT | CASSHPAVSPNSPLHF
TRBJ2-1 | - | - | TRBV5-4 | TGTGCCAGCAGCTTGGTGGGGACTCCGGCCGAAGAGCAGTTCTTC | CASSLVGTPAEEQFF
TRBJ1-1 | - | few | TRBV29-1 | TGCAGCGTTCGTGTGAACACTGAAGCTTTCTTT | CSVRVNTEAFF
TRBJ1-6 | TRBD1 | - | TRBV12-3/TRBV12-4 | TGTGCCGGCACCGGGACAGGGGGGAATTCACCCCTCCACTTT | CAGTGTGGNSPLHF
TRBJ1-2 | TRBD1 | few | TRBV20-1 | TGCAGTGCTAGAGGCGGACAGGGCTCTTCCTATGGCTACACCTTC | CSARGGQGSSYGYTF
TRBJ1-2 | - | many | TRBV28 | TGTGCCAGCAGTTTACGGACCTATGGCTACACCTTC | CASSLRTYGYTF
TRBJ2-7 | - | few | TRBV10-3 | TGTGCCATCAGTGTGGCTGTCCAGGGCGGCAATGAGCAGTACTTC | CAISVAVQGGNEQYF
TRBJ2-4 | - | - | TRBV4-1 | TGCGCCAGCAGCCCTGGACGAGGGCAGGGGGCCAAAAACATTCAGTACTTC | CASSPGRGQGAKNIQYF
TRBJ1-1 | - | - | TRBV20-1 | TGCAGTGCTAGAAAGCAGGGCACTGAAGCTTTCTTT | CSARKQGTEAFF
TRBJ2-1 | TRBD2 | - | TRBV27 | TGTGCCAGCAGTTTTCGGACTAGGAGCTCCTACAATGAGCAGTTCTTC | CASSFRTRSSYNEQFF
TRBJ1-4 | - | few | TRBV7-9 | TGTGCCAGCAGCCAACGGACGGACATTAATGAAAAACTGTTTTTT | CASSQRTDINEKLFF
TRBJ2-7 | - | many | TRBV10-3 | TGTGCCATCAGCGAGGAAGGGGGCTCCTACGAGCAGTACTTC | CAISEEGGSYEQYF
TRBJ2-1 | TRBD2 | few | TRBV7-2 | TGTGCCAGCAGCTTATCGGGCGGGGGGTGGAATGAGCAGTTCTTC | CASSLSGGGWNEQFF
TRBJ1-4 | TRBD1 | few | TRBV5-1 | TGCGCCAGCAGATTGCCCCAGGGGGCGCGAGATGAAAAACTGTTTTTT | CASRLPQGARDEKLFF
TRBJ1-4 | - | - | TRBV4-1 | TGCGCCAGCAGCCGTCTCGGGGGCCTTAATGAAAAACTGTTTTTT | CASSRLGGLNEKLFF
TRBJ1-5 | - | few | TRBV10-3 | TGTGCCATCAGTGAGTCCCCGATCGGGGCCCAGCATTTT | CAISESPIGAQHF
TRBJ2-4 | - | - | TRBV5-1 | TGCGCCAGCAGCTCTCAGGGGGGGGCTCCCAATGAGCAGTACTTC | CASSSQGGAPNEQYF
TRBJ2-1 | TRBD2 | few | TRBV20-1 | TGCAGTGCTATAGCGGGTTCTACCTACAATGAGCAGTTCTTC | CSAIAGSTYNEQFF
TRBJ1-6 | TRBD1 | - | TRBV18 | TGTGCCAGCTCACCAGGGACAGGCAAGAATTCACCCCTCCACTTT | CASSPGTGKNSPLHF
TRBJ2-7 | - | many | TRBV12-3/TRBV12-4 | TGTGCCAGCACGGGCTACACATACGAGCAGTACTTC | CASTGYTYEQYF
TRBJ2-7 | TRBD2 | - | TRBV6-5 | TGTGCCAGCGGCGAACGGCGGGAGATTAACAATGAGCAGTACTTC | CASGERREINNEQYF
TRBJ2-5 | - | few | TRBV3-1 | TGTGCCAGCAGCCAAGATGCTGGCGTGGAGACCCAGTACTTC | CASSQDAGVETQYF
TRBJ2-6 | - | many | TRBV9 | TGTGCCAGCAGCGTACCCTCTGGGGCCAACGTCCTGACTTTC | CASSVPSGANVLTF
TRBJ2-2 | - | - | TRBV28 | TGTGCCAGCCGTGGGAGGTACGCCGGGGAGCTGTTTTTT | CASRGRYAGELFF
TRBJ1-1 | TRBD1 | few | TRBV7-9 | TGTGCCAGCAGCTTAGGAACAGGGGAACGGGCTTTCTTT | CASSLGTGERAFF
TRBJ1-1 | TRBD1 | few | TRBV4-1 | TGCGCCAGCAGCCGAAAGACAGGGACGAACACTGAAGCTTTCTTT | CASSRKTGTNTEAFF
TRBJ1-2 | - | few | TRBV10-3 | TGTGCCATCAGTATGGCGGGGGACTATGGCTACACCTTC | CAISMAGDYGYTF
TRBJ1-2 | TRBD1 | few | TRBV6-1 | TGTGCCAGCAGTGCCGGGACAGGGGAAATTAGCTATGGCTACACCTTC | CASSAGTGEISYGYTF
TRBJ2-7 | - | - | TRBV20-1 | TGCAGTGCTAGCCCGACAGGCGGCTACAATGAGCAGTACTTC | CSASPTGGYNEQYF
TRBJ1-2 | - | - | TRBV21-1 | TGTGCCAGCAGCTTAAGGGGACTACACCCGGATGGCTACACCTTC | CASSLRGLHPDGYTF
TRBJ1-2 | TRBD1 | - | TRBV3-1 | TGTGCCAGCAGCCGAGACAGGGACGGATATGGCTACACCTTC | CASSRDRDGYGYTF
TRBJ2-7 | TRBD2 | few | TRBV28 | TGTGCCAGCAGTTTACACGGGGAGGGCTCCTACGAGCAGTACTTC | CASSLHGEGSYEQYF
TRBJ1-2 | TRBD1 | few | TRBV20-1 | TGCAGTGCTAGAGATTGGAGGGACAGGGCCTCATTTTACTATGGCTACACCTTC | CSARDWRDRASFYYGYTF
TRBJ2-7 | TRBD2 | few | TRBV20-1 | TGCAGTGCTCCAACTAGCGGGATCTACGAGCAGTACTTC | CSAPTSGIYEQYF
TRBJ1-6 | - | - | TRBV27 | TGTGCCAGCACCTGGGACGGCTATAATTCACCCCTCCACTTT | CASTWDGYNSPLHF
TRBJ2-3 | TRBD2 | few | TRBV3-1 | TGTGCCAGCAGCCAAAGAATGGTAGCGGGGGCCACAGATACGCAGTATTTT | CASSQRMVAGATDTQYF
TRBJ1-2 | TRBD1 | - | TRBV5-1 | TGCGTCAGCACCTCAGGGACAGGGAACTATGGCTACACCTTC | CVSTSGTGNYGYTF
TRBJ2-3 | - | many | TRBV9 | TGTGCCAGCAGCGTAGCTGGCAGCACAGATACGCAGTATTTT | CASSVAGSTDTQYF
TRBJ1-5 | - | - | TRBV29-1 | TGCAGCGTAGGGGCCCCCAATCAGCCCCAGCATTTT | CSVGAPNQPQHF
TRBJ1-3 | TRBD1 | - | TRBV15 | TGTGCCACCAGCAGAGATGGTGAGACAGGGTCCTCTGGAAACACCATATATTTT | CATSRDGETGSSGNTIYF
TRBJ1-1 | - | once | TRBV5-6 | TGTGCCGGCAGCCAGGACAGAATAGTACCTGAAGCTTTCTTT | CAGSQDRIVPEAFF
TRBJ2-7 | - | - | TRBV29-1 | TGCAGCGTTGGGGTGGACAGCTCCTACAATGAGCAGTACTTC | CSVGVDSSYNEQYF
TRBJ1-1 | TRBD1 | - | TRBV12-3/TRBV12-4 | TGTGCCAGCAGTCCCCGGACAGGCCACACTGAAGCTTTCTTT | CASSPRTGHTEAFF
TRBJ2-3 | TRBD2 | - | TRBV5-1 | TGCGCCAGCAGGTTAGCGGGAGGGTTCACAGATACGCAGTATTTT | CASRLAGGFTDTQYF
TRBJ2-7 | - | many | TRBV28 | TGTGCCAGCAGTTTCCGAACCTACGAGCAGTACTTC | CASSFRTYEQYF
TRBJ1-5 | - | - | TRBV10-3 | TGTGCCATCAGTGACTCCAGGGGCAATCAGCCCCAGCATTTT | CAISDSRGNQPQHF